The clone carrying this T cell receptor (beta chain) was detected only a few times. A read error may be the cause here, since a much bigger clone is one base away. This specimen belongs to a study of T cells in Graves' hyperthyroidism and ophthalmopathy. Each diagnosis was grounded in clinical symptoms, serum thyroxine and TRAb, thyroid ultrasound, and orbital computed tomography. Fresh peripheral blood, under 13 ml, yielded the PBMCs. The CDR3 runs 15 residues. V gave up 3 bases and J gave up 9 bases, with 21 bases separating them. CDR1 and CDR2 (germline): DFQATT, SNEGSKA (reference sequence). There were TCR beta CDR3 regions amplified from RNA transcripts. The HTBI primer set was used in a first-round RT-PCR of the TCR CDR3. Via MiXCR, TCRdb re-called the multiplex PCR reads, giving one row per CDR3 protein. In the table there are around 300,000 distinct CDR3 sequences, about an eighth of which are singletons.

What was sequenced was blood. This TCR was sampled from a woman aged 30 to 39 with Graves' hyperthyroidism that later progressed to Graves' ophthalmopathy. This chain uses TRBV20-1 with TRBJ2-1; a possible D gene is TRBD2 (6 bases). Written as DNA, the CDR3 is TGCAGTGCTAGGGCGCCGGGACGGGGGACCGGTGAGCAGTTCTTC. This encodes CSARAPGRGTGEQFF.